This T cell receptor beta chain comes out of a study of blood T cell repertoires in COVID-19. Study-level background: The study drew acute and convalescent COVID-19 samples from the United States, Italy and Spain. The analysed material was cDNA or gDNA that came from T cells, B-cell-depleted T cells, or PBMCs.

This clone appeared once. Sequenced by immunoSEQ multiplex PCR; TCRdb stores in-frame clones only, minus some. Of 130,000 or so clones detected, around 77% appear once; the ten largest clones hold 9.5% to 14%. The V end was cut by 4 bases, the J end by 2 bases, with 10 bases between. This CDR3 comprises 14 residues. Per germline, CDR1 KGHSH and CDR2 LQKENI. This receptor was taken from a human donor in a cohort sampled during active COVID-19. The chain links TRBV18 to TRBJ2-3; possibly TRBD1 for D (5 bases). The specimen sequenced was peripheral blood. The CDR3 coding sequence is TGTGCCAGCTCACAGGGGCTTCCCACAGATACGCAGTATTTT. Translated, it gives CASSQGLPTDTQYF.